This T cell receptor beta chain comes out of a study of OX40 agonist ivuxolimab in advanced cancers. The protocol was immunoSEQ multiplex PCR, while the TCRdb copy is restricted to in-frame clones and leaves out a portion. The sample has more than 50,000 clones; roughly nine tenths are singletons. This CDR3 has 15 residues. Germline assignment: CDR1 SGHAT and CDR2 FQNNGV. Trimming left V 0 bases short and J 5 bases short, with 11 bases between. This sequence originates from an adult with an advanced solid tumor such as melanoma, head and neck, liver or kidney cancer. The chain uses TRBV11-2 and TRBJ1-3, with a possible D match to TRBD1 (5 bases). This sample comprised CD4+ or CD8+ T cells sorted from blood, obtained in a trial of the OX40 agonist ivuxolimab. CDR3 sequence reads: CASSLEYGGRNTIYF. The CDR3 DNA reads TGTGCCAGCAGCTTAGAGTACGGGGGTAGAAACACCATATATTTT.